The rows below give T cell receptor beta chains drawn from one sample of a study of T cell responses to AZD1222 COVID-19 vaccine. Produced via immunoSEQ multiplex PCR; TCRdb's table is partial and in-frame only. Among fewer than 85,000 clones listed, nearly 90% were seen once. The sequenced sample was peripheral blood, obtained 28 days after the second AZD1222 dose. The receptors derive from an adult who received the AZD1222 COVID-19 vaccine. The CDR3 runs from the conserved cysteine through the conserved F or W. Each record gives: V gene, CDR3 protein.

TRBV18,CASSSSGGSSYEQYF
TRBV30,CAWSVLEKLFF
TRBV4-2,CASSQVGRGDNEQFF
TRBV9,CASSGQGALAGELFF
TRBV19,CASTNLQGGYGYTF
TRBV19,CASLGGLWYYGYTF
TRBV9,CASSNTGGKYNSPLHF
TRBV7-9,CASSPNLGYEQYF
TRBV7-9,CASSSGTVATNEKLFF
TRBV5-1,CASSFSGTDLGGYTF
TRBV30,CAWSHTSTGNTEAFF
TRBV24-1,CATSARSGGTEAFF
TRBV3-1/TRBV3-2,CASSPRDSNQPQHF
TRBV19,CASSITGTSTDTQYF